This T cell receptor (beta chain) was found in a study of blood T cells in healthy people across ages. For the second PCR, which ran for roughly 7 to 11 cycles, a sample-barcoded 5' primer and a J-beta primer mix were used. TCRdb processed the 5' RACE reads anew with MiXCR; each CDR3 protein has one entry. The sample includes hundreds of thousands of distinct CDR3 sequences, about half of them seen just once. The CDR3 runs 16 residues. The germline V gene has CDR1 SGHTA and CDR2 FQGNSA. After removal of 2 bases from V and 1 base from J, the junction contained 4 bases not matched to a gene. The chain couples TRBV7-2 to TRBJ2-2, with 7 bases fitting TRBD2. The sequenced sample consisted of blood. This clonotype was sampled from a man older than 75 in good health. The CDR3 DNA sequence: TGTGCCAGCAGCTTATGGAGCGGGGAGAACACCGGGGAGCTGTTTTTT. Protein sequence: CASSLWSGENTGELFF.